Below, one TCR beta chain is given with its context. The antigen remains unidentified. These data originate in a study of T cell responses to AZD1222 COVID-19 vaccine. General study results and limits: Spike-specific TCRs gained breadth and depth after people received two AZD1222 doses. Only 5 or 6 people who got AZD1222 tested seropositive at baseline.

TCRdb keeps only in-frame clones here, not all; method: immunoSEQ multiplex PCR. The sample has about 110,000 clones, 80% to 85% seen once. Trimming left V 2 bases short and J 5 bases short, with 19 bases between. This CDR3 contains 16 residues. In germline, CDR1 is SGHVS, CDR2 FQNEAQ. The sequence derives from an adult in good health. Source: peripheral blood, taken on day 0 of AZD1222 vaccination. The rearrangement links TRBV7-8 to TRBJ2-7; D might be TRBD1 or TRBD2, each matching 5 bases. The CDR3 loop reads CASSLYFGEGINEQYF. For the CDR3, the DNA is TGTGCCAGCAGCTTATATTTTGGCGAGGGGATCAACGAGCAGTACTTC.